These T cell receptor beta chains were read from a single sample in a study of tumor-infiltrating lymphocytes in primary liver carcinoma. Each CDR3 protein is one row after TCRdb ran MiXCR on the multiplex PCR reads. The sample yields 310,000 or so distinct CDR3 sequences, 65% seen once. Sequences were obtained from peripheral blood. These receptors originate from a middle-aged man with primary liver carcinoma and hepatitis B virus infection. Both conserved end residues are part of each CDR3. A D gene is named only where the DNA matches it firmly. Expanded clones get a size class; other rows say once, few or many, or leave the size out.

>.|TRBJ2-3|TRBD2|TRBV11-2
CASSYSGKTYTQYF
TGTGCCAGCAGTTATAGCGGGAAGACATATACGCAGTATTTT
>few|TRBJ1-1|.|TRBV29-1
CSGTPRQNTEAFF
TGCAGCGGCACTCCCCGACAGAACACTGAAGCTTTCTTT
>.|TRBJ2-2|TRBD2|TRBV28
CATTGLARNTWELFF
TGTGCCACCACGGGACTAGCGAGGAACACCTGGGAGCTGTTTTTT
>few|TRBJ2-6|.|TRBV10-3
CATGRKQSSGANVLTF
TGTGCCACTGGGAGGAAACAGAGCTCTGGGGCCAACGTCCTGACTTTC
>.|TRBJ1-1|TRBD1|TRBV5-6
CAGSATGYGTEAFF
TGTGCCGGCAGCGCGACAGGGTATGGCACTGAAGCTTTCTTT
>.|TRBJ2-2|TRBD2|TRBV11-2
CASSLTRRELVF
TGTGCCAGCAGCTTAACCAGGCGGGAGCTGGTTTTT
>.|TRBJ1-2|.|TRBV5-4
CASSLAGDYYGYTF
TGTGCCAGCAGCTTGGCCGGCGACTACTATGGCTACACCTTC
>many|TRBJ2-1|TRBD1|TRBV5-6
CASSLEQGIVYNEQFF
TGTGCCAGCAGCTTGGAACAGGGGATCGTCTACAATGAGCAGTTCTTC
>many|TRBJ2-5|.|TRBV6-5
CASSYSSAGRTQYF
TGTGCCAGCAGTTACTCGTCGGCGGGGAGGACCCAGTACTTC
>many|TRBJ2-6|.|TRBV6-5
CASSYSSRLSGANVLTF
TGTGCCAGCAGTTACTCGTCAAGACTCTCTGGGGCCAACGTCCTGACTTTC
>.|TRBJ2-1|TRBD2|TRBV29-1
CRVGGTSGGNEQFF
TGCAGAGTAGGGGGGACTAGTGGGGGGAATGAGCAGTTCTTC
>.|TRBJ1-5|.|TRBV28
CASSLMFPGAVGSGPQHF
TGTGCCAGCAGTTTAATGTTTCCAGGGGCCGTCGGTAGTGGGCCCCAGCATTTT
>.|TRBJ1-1|.|TRBV7-9
CASSLYRAFF
TGTGCCAGCAGCTTATACAGAGCTTTCTTT
>many|TRBJ1-1|TRBD1|TRBV12-3/TRBV12-4
CASSATGVATEAFF
TGTGCCAGCAGTGCGACAGGGGTGGCCACTGAAGCTTTCTTT
>.|TRBJ2-2|TRBD1|TRBV28
CASDRATGELFF
TGTGCTAGCGACAGGGCCACCGGGGAGCTGTTTTTT
>many|TRBJ2-3|.|TRBV6-2/TRBV6-3
CASSYDDGSADTQYF
TGTGCCAGCAGTTACGATGACGGGAGCGCAGATACGCAGTATTTT
>few|TRBJ2-6|.|TRBV5-5
CASSLDLSEANVLTF
TGTGCCAGCAGCTTGGACCTCTCTGAGGCCAACGTCCTGACTTTC
>.|TRBJ2-3|.|TRBV7-9
CASNPSSWQSISTDTQYF
TGTGCCAGCAACCCCAGTAGCTGGCAGTCAATTAGCACAGATACGCAGTACTTT
>.|TRBJ1-2|.|TRBV10-2
CASSESKGQRKGGYTF
TGCGCCAGCAGTGAGTCTAAGGGACAACGGAAGGGAGGCTACACCTTC
>.|TRBJ2-3|.|TRBV11-2
CASSRDKGLTDTQYF
TGTGCCAGCAGCCGGGACAAGGGACTCACAGATACACAGTATTTT
>.|TRBJ2-7|.|TRBV11-2
CASSPDLSNEQYF
TGTGCCAGCAGTCCCGACCTAAGTAATGAGCAGTACTTC
>.|TRBJ1-2|TRBD1|TRBV6-2/TRBV6-3
CASRGTARSNYGYTF
TGTGCCAGCAGGGGGACAGCGCGCTCTAACTATGGCTACACCTTC
>many|TRBJ2-7|.|TRBV6-6
CASSYRDTYEQYF
TGTGCCAGCAGTTACAGGGACACCTACGAGCAGTACTTC
>many|TRBJ2-5|TRBD1|TRBV12-3/TRBV12-4
CASSPGQGDYETQYF
TGTGCCAGCAGTCCAGGACAGGGGGACTATGAGACCCAGTACTTC
>many|TRBJ1-5|.|TRBV5-5
CASSRQANQPQHF
TGTGCCAGCAGTAGACAGGCCAATCAGCCCCAGCATTTT
>once|TRBJ2-6|TRBD1|TRBV6-4
CASSTGVGANVLIF
TGTGCCAGCAGCACAGGGGTTGGGGCCAACGTCCTGATTTTC
>many|TRBJ2-1|.|TRBV6-5
CASSYAQGTQNTYNEQFF
TGTGCCAGCAGTTACGCCCAAGGGACACAGAATACCTACAATGAGCAGTTCTTC
>.|TRBJ2-1|TRBD2|TRBV29-1
CSGSHNKQFF
TGTAGCGGGTCCCACAATAAGCAGTTCTTC
>many|TRBJ1-5|.|TRBV11-2
CASSSRTTAQPQHF
TGTGCCAGCAGCTCCCGCACGACAGCCCAGCCCCAGCATTTT
>.|TRBJ2-3|TRBD1|TRBV6-2/TRBV6-3
CASIFVGQEAMDTQYF
TGTGCCAGCATCTTCGTGGGACAGGAGGCAATGGATACGCAGTATTTT
>.|TRBJ1-4|.|TRBV11-2
CASSPDIVSTNEKLFF
TGTGCCAGCAGCCCCGACATAGTTTCAACTAATGAAAAACTGTTTTTT
>few|TRBJ2-6|.|TRBV28
CASSDRYPAAVLTF
TGTGCCAGCAGTGACAGGTATCCTGCTGCCGTCCTGACTTTC
>once|TRBJ2-7|.|TRBV11-2
CTSSPGRESDEQYF
TGTACCAGCAGCCCCGGACGGGAATCCGACGAGCAGTACTTC
>.|TRBJ2-7|TRBD1|TRBV5-1
CASSWGGTGGYEQYF
TGCGCCAGCAGCTGGGGGGGGACAGGGGGCTACGAGCAGTACTTC
>many|TRBJ1-2|.|TRBV29-1
CSVEVVSGSRRYGYTF
TGCAGCGTTGAAGTTGTCTCAGGGTCCAGGAGGTATGGCTACACCTTC
>.|TRBJ2-1|.|TRBV24-1
CATSDPLAFEQFF
TGTGCCACCAGTGACCCCCTAGCTTTTGAGCAGTTCTTC
>once|TRBJ2-7|TRBD2|TRBV11-2
CASGALAGGIEQYF
TGTGCCAGCGGCGCATTAGCGGGAGGGATCGAGCAGTACTTC
>.|TRBJ2-3|TRBD2|TRBV11-2
CASSLEWSGGHTDTQYF
TGTGCCAGCAGCTTAGAGTGGAGCGGGGGCCACACAGATACGCAGTATTTT
>few|TRBJ1-1|TRBD1|TRBV28
CASYMDRGNTEAFF
TGTGCCAGCTATATGGACAGGGGGAACACTGAAGCTTTCTTT
>many|TRBJ2-7|TRBD1|TRBV12-3/TRBV12-4
CASSFGTGREQYF
TGTGCCAGCAGTTTTGGGACAGGGAGAGAGCAGTACTTC
>once|TRBJ2-7|.|TRBV28
CASSLLAVGAEQYF
TGTGCCAGCAGTTTACTAGCGGTGGGGGCCGAGCAGTACTTC
>few|TRBJ1-1|.|TRBV6-5
CASSYSSVNTEAFF
TGTGCCAGCAGTTACTCGTCAGTGAACACTGAAGCTTTCTTT
>many|TRBJ2-2|TRBD2|TRBV6-5
CASSYSTVAGANTGELFF
TGTGCCAGCAGTTACTCGACTGTAGCGGGGGCGAACACCGGGGAGCTGTTTTTT
>few|TRBJ1-2|TRBD1|TRBV28
CASSETGASNYGYTF
TGTGCCAGCAGTGAAACAGGGGCCTCTAACTATGGCTACACCTTC
>.|TRBJ2-3|.|TRBV11-2
CASSLESADMQYF
TGTGCCAGCAGCTTAGAGTCCGCAGATATGCAGTATTTT
>.|TRBJ2-3|.|TRBV7-8
CASRPAPGTDKQYF
TGTGCCAGCAGGCCTGCTCCGGGCACAGATAAGCAGTATTTT
>.|TRBJ2-7|TRBD2|TRBV11-2
CASSRDYSSYEQYF
TGTGCCAGCAGCCGGGACTATAGCTCCTACGAGCAATACTTC